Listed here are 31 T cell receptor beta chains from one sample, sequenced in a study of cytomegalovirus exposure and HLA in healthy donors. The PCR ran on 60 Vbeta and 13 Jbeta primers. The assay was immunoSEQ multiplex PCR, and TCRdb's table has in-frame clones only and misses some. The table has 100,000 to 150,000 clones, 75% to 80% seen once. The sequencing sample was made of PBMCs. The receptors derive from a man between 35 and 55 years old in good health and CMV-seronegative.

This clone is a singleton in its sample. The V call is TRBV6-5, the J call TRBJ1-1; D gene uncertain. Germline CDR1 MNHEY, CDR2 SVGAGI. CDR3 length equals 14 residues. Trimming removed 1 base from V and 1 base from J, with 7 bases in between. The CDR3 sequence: CASSYLGANTEAFF. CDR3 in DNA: TGTGCCAGCAGTTACTTAGGAGCGAACACTGAAGCTTTCTTT.

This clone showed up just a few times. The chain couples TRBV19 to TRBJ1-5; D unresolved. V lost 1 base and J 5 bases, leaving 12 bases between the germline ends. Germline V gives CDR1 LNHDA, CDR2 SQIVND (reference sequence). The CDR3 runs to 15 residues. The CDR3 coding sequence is TGTGCCAGTAGTATAGGAAGCCCCGCCGATCAGCCCCAGCATTTT. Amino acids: CASSIGSPADQPQHF.

DNA for the CDR3: TGTGCCAGCGGTCCTCTCGGAGGGGCTGGAAACACCATATATTTT. This gives the protein CASGPLGGAGNTIYF. The gene calls are TRBV7-2 and TRBJ1-3, with D possibly matching TRBD1 (5 bases). There are 15 residues in the CDR3. Trimming removed 8 bases at V and 2 bases at J, with 16 bases between. The V gene's germline CDR1 is SGHTA and CDR2 FQGNSA.

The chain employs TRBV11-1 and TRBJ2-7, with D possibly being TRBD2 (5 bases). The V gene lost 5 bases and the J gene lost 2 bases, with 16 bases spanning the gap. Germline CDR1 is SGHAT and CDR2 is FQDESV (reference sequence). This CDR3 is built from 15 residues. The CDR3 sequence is CASSAPGLGTYEQYF. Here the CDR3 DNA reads TGTGCCAGCAGCGCTCCAGGACTCGGAACCTACGAGCAGTACTTC.

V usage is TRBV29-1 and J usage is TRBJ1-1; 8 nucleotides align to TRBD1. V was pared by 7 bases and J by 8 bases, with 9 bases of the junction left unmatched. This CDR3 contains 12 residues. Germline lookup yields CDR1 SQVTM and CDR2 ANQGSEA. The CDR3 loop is CSAMGQVGEAFF. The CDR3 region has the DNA TGCAGCGCTATGGGACAGGTGGGAGAAGCTTTCTTT.

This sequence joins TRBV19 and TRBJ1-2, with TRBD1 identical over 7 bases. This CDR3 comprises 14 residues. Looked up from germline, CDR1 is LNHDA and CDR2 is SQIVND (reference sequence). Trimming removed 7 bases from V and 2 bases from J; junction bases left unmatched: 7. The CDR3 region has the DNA TGTGCCAGTAATAGGCAGGGGGGAAACTATGGCTACACCTTC. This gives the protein CASNRQGGNYGYTF.

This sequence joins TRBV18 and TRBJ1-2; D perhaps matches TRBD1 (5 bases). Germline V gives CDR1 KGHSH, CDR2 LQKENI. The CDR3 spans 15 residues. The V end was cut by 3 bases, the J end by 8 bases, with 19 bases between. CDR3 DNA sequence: TGTGCCAGCTCACCGTCGTCGGGGGGACCGGAGGGCTACACCTTC. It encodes CASSPSSGGPEGYTF.

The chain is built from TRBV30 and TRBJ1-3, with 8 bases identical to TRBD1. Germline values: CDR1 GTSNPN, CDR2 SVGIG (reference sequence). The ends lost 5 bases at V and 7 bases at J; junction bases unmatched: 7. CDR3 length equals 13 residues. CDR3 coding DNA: TGTGCCTGGGACAGGGGACAGTATAACACCATATATTTT. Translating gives CAWDRGQYNTIYF.

CDR3 protein: CACLDSVEQFF. The CDR3 DNA sequence: TGTGCCTGCCTAGATTCCGTTGAGCAGTTCTTC. The V call is TRBV30, the J call TRBJ2-1; D gene ambiguous. Trimming took 6 bases from V and 9 from J, leaving 12 bases between them. The V gene's germline CDR1 is GTSNPN and CDR2 SVGIG (reference sequence). The CDR3 contains 11 residues. Variable domain in full (rest from reference TRBV30 and TRBJ2-1): SQTIHQWPATLVQPVGSPLSLECTVEGTSNPNLYWYRQAAGRGLQLLFYSVGIGQISSEVPQNLSASRPQDRQFILSSKKLLLSDSGFYLCACLDSVEQFFGPGTRLTVL.

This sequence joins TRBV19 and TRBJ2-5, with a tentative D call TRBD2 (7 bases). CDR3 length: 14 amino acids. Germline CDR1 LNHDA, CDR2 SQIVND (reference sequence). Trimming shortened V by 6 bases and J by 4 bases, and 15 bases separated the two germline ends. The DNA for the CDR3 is TGTGCCAGTAGGGCGGGGGCCAGGGTAGAGACCCAGTACTTC. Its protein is CASRAGARVETQYF.

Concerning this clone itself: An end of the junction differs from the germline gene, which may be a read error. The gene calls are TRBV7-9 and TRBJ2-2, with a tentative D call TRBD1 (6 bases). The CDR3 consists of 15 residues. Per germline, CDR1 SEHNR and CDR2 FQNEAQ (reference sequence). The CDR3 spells CSSSSQGYGTGELFF. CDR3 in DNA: TGTTCCAGCAGCTCCCAGGGGTATGGGACCGGGGAGCTGTTTTTT.

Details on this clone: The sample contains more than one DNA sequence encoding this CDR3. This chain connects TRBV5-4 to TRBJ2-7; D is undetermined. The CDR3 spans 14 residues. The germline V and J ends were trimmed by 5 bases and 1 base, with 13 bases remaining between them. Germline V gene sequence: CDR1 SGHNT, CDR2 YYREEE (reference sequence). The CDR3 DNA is TGTGCCAGCAGTTTGAGTGGAGTTTCCTACGAGCAGTACTTC. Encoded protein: CASSLSGVSYEQYF.

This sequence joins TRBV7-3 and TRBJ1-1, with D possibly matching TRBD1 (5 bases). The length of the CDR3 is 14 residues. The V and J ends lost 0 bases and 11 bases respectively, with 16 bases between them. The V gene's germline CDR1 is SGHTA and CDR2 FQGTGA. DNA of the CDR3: TGTGCCAGCAGCTTAACCCGGGGGAGTATCGGGGCTTTCTTT. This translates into CASSLTRGSIGAFF.

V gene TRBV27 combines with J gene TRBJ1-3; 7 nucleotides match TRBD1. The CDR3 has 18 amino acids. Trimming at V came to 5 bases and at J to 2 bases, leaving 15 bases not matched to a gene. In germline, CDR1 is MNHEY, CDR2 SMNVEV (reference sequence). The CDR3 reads CASSLFFTGDGPGNTIYF. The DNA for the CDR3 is TGTGCCAGCAGTCTTTTCTTCACAGGGGATGGACCTGGAAACACCATATATTTT.

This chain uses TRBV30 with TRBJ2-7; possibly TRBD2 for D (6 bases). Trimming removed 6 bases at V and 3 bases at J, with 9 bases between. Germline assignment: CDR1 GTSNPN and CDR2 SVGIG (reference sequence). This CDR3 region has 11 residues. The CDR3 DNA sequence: TGTGCCTGCGCCGGGGGCTACGAGCAGTACTTC. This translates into CACAGGYEQYF. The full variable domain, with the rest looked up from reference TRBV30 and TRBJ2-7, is SQTIHQWPATLVQPVGSPLSLECTVEGTSNPNLYWYRQAAGRGLQLLFYSVGIGQISSEVPQNLSASRPQDRQFILSSKKLLLSDSGFYLCACAGGYEQYFGPGTRLTVT.

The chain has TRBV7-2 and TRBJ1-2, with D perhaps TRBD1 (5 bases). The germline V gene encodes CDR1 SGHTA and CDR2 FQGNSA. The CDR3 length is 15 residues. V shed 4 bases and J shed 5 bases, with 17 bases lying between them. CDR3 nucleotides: TGTGCCAGCAGCTACCCCGGGGGGGAAGGGTATGGCTACACCTTC. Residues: CASSYPGGEGYGYTF.

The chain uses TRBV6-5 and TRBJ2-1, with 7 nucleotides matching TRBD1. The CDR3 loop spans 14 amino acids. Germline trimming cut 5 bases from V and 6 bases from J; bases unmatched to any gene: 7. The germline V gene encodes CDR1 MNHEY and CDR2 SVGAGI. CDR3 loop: CASSSRTGANEQFF. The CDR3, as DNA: TGTGCCAGCAGTAGCAGGACAGGTGCCAATGAGCAGTTCTTC.

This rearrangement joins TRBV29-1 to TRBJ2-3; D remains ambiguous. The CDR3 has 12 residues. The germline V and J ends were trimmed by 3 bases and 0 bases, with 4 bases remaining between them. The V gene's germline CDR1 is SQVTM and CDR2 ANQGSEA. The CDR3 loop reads CSVDLSTDTQYF. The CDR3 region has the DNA TGCAGCGTTGACCTTAGCACAGATACGCAGTATTTT.

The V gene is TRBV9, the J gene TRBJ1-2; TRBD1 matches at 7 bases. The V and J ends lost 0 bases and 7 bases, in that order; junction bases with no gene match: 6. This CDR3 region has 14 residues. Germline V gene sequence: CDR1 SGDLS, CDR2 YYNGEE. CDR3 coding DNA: TGTGCCAGCAGCGTAGATGCAGGGGGGTTTGGCTACACCTTC. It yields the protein CASSVDAGGFGYTF.

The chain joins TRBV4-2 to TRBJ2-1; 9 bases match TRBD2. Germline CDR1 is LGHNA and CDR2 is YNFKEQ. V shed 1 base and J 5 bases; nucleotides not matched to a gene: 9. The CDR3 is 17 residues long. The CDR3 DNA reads TGTGCCAGCAGCCAAGCTCCCCAGCGGGGGGTCGACAATGAGCAGTTCTTC. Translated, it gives CASSQAPQRGVDNEQFF.

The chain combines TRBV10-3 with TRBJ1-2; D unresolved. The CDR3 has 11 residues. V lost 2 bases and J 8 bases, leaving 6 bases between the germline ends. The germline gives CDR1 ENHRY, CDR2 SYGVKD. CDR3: CAISEGQGYTF. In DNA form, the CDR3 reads TGTGCCATCAGTGAGGGTCAGGGCTACACCTTC.

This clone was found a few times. For the CDR3, the DNA is TGTGCCAGTACAACAGGGAGACTGGTTAATGAAAAACTGTTTTTT. Amino acids: CASTTGRLVNEKLFF. The chain joins TRBV19 to TRBJ1-4; tentative D call: TRBD1 (6 bases). V was cut by 7 bases and J by 4 bases, with 16 bases left in between. The germline V gene has CDR1 LNHDA and CDR2 SQIVND (reference sequence). This CDR3 contains 15 residues.

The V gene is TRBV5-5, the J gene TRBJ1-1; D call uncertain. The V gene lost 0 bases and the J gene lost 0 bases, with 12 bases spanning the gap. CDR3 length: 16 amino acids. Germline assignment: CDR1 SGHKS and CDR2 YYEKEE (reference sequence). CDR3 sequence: CASSLAVGVLNTEAFF. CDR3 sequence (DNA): TGTGCCAGCAGCTTGGCGGTCGGAGTCTTGAACACTGAAGCTTTCTTT.

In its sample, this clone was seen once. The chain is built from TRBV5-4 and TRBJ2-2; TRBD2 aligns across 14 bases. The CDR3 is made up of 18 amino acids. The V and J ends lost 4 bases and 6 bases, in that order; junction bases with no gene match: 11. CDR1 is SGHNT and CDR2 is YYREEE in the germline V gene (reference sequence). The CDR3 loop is CASSPHPGTSGGSGELFF. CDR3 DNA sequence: TGTGCCAGCAGCCCACACCCTGGGACTAGCGGGGGATCCGGGGAGCTGTTTTTT.

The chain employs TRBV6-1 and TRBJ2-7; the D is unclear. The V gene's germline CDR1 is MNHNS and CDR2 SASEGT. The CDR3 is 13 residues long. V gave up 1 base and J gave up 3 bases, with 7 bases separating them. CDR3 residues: CASSEESSYEQYF. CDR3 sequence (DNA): TGTGCCAGCAGTGAAGAGTCGAGCTACGAGCAGTACTTC.

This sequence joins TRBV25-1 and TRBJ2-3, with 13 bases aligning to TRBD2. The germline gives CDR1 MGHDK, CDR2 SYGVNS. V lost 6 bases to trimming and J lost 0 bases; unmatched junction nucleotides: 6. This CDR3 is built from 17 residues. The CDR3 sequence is CASSPGLAGTSTDTQYF. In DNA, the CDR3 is TGTGCCAGCAGCCCGGGACTAGCGGGGACTAGCACAGATACGCAGTATTTT.

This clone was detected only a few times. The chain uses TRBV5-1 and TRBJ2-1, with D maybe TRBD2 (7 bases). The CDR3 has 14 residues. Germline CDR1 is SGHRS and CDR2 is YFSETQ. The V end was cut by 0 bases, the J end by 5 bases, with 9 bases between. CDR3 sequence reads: CASSLAGGNNEQFF. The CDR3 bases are TGCGCCAGCAGCTTGGCGGGGGGCAACAATGAGCAGTTCTTC.

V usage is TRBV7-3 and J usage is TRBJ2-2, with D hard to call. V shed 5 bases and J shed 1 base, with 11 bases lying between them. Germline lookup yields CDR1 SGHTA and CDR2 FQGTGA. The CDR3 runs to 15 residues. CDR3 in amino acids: CASSPETLNTGELFF. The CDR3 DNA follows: TGTGCCAGCAGCCCCGAGACTTTGAACACCGGGGAGCTGTTTTTT.

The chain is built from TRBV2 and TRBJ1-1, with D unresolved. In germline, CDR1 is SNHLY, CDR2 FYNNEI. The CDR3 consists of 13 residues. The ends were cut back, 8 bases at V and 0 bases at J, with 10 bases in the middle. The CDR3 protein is CASSDFMNTEAFF. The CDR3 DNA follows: TGTGCCAGCTCAGATTTCATGAACACTGAAGCTTTCTTT. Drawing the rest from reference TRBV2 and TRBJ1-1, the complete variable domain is EPEVTQTPSHQVTQMGQEVILRCVPISNHLYFYWYRQILGQKVEFLVSFYNNEISEKSEIFDDQFSVERPDGSNFTLKIRSTKLEDSAMYFCASSDFMNTEAFFGQGTRLTVV.

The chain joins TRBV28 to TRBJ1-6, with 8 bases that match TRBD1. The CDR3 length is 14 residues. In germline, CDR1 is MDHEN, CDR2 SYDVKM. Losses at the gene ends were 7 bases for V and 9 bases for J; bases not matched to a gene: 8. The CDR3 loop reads CASTLRTGPSPLHF. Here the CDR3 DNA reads TGTGCCAGCACCCTCCGGACAGGGCCTTCACCCCTCCACTTT. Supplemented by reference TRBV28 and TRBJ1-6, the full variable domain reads DVKVTQSSRYLVKRTGEKVFLECVQDMDHENMFWYRQDPGLGLRLIYFSYDVKMKEKGDIPEGYSVSREKKERFSLILESASTNQTSMYLCASTLRTGPSPLHFGNGTRLTVT.

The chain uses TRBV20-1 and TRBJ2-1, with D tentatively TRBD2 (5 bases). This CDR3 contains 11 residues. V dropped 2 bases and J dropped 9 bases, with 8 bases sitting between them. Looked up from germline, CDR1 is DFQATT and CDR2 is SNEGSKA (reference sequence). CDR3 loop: CSARLAGEQFF. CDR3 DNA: TGCAGTGCTAGACTCGCGGGTGAGCAGTTCTTC.